This record covers a single T cell receptor (beta chain). This sample was taken from a study of blood T cell repertoires in COVID-19. On the study more broadly: Material from acute and convalescent COVID-19 was sourced from the United States, Italy and Spain. PBMCs, B-cell-depleted T cells, or T cells provided the cDNA or gDNA that made up the material.

Authors' processing steps: By means of reference gene primer amplification, nucleated cell counts were estimated. Sequenced by immunoSEQ multiplex PCR; TCRdb stores in-frame clones only, minus some. That table furnishes V, J and clone size, whereas the DNA furnished D and trimming. Here the sample spans approximately 75,000 clones, 75% to 85% being singletons. Sequenced input: peripheral blood. The clonotype originates from a woman aged 45-65 years with acute or convalescent COVID-19.

CDR3: CASSRSGAGRQQETQYF. Written as DNA, the CDR3 is TGTGCCAGTAGTAGAAGCGGGGCAGGCCGGCAACAAGAGACCCAGTACTTC. The J gene is TRBJ2-5, the V gene TRBV19; the match to TRBD2 covers 7 bases. The trim removed 4 bases at V and 2 bases at J, leaving 13 bases unmatched. The length of the CDR3 is 17 residues. Germline CDR1 is LNHDA and CDR2 is SQIVND (reference sequence).